The present T cell receptor beta chain was sequenced within a study of blood T cell repertoires in COVID-19. Assay: immunoSEQ multiplex PCR; the TCRdb copy retains only in-frame clones and omits some. The table lists some 180,000 clones, more than 80% of them singletons, with about 10% in the top ten. V lost 6 bases to trimming and J lost 3 bases; unmatched junction nucleotides: 5. This CDR3 spans 15 amino acids. Germline values: CDR1 SNHLY, CDR2 FYNNEI. The sample comprised peripheral blood. The TCR originated in a woman in her 40s with COVID-19, enrolled during active disease. The genes are TRBV2 and TRBJ2-5, with 12 bases lining up with TRBD2. The CDR3 DNA reads TGTGCCAGCAGGAAAGGACTAGCGGGGAAAGAGACCCAGTACTTC. This encodes CASRKGLAGKETQYF.